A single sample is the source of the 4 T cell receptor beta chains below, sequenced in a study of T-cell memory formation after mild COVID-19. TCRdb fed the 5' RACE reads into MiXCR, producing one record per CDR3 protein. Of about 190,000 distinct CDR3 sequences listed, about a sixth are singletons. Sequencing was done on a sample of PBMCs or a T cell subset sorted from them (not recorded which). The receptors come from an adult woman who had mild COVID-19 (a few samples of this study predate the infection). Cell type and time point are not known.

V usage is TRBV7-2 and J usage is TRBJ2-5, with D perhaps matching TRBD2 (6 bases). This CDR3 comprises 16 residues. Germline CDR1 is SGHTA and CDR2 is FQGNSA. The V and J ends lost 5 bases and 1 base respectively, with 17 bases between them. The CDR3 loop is CASSLPRDSLQETQYF. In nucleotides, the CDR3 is TGTGCCAGCAGCCTACCGCGGGATAGCCTCCAAGAGACCCAGTACTTC.

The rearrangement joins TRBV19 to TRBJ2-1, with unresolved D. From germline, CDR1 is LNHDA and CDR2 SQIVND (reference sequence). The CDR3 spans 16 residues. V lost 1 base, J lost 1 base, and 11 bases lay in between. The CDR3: CASSIATPGSYNEQFF. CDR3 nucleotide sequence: TGTGCCAGTAGTATAGCAACCCCCGGGTCCTACAATGAGCAGTTCTTC. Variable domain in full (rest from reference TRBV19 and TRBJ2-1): DGGITQSPKYLFRKEGQNVTLSCEQNLNHDAMYWYRQDPGQGLRLIYYSQIVNDFQKGDIAEGYSVSREKKESFPLTVTSAQKNPTAFYLCASSIATPGSYNEQFFGPGTRLTVL.

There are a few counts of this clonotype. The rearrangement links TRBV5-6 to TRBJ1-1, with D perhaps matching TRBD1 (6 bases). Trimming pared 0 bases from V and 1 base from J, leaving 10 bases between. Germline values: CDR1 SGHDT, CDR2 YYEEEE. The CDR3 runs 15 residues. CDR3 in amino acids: CASSLGRGWNTEAFF. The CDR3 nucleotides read TGTGCCAGCAGCTTGGGTAGGGGGTGGAACACTGAAGCTTTCTTT.

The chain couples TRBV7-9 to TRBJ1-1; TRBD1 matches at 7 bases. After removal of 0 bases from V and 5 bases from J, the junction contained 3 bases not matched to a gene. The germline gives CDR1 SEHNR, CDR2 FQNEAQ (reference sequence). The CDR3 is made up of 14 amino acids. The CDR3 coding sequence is TGTGCCAGCAGCTTAGCGACAGGGAGAACTGAAGCTTTCTTT. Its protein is CASSLATGRTEAFF.